This record looks at one T cell receptor (beta chain) sequence and its context. This entry belongs to a study of OX40 agonist ivuxolimab in advanced cancers. This CDR3 comprises 16 residues. Unmatched junction bases numbered 7, after V lost 1 base and J lost 4 bases. Germline CDR1 and CDR2: LNHDA and SQIVND (reference sequence). TCRdb keeps only in-frame clones here, not all; method: immunoSEQ multiplex PCR. The repertoire has around 60,000 clones, 86% of them found once; the top ten carry around 0.99%. The chain has TRBV19 and TRBJ2-7; 10 bases agree with TRBD1. The origin of this receptor is an adult with an advanced solid tumor such as melanoma, head and neck, liver or kidney cancer. Specimen: CD4+ or CD8+ T cells sorted from blood, collected in a trial of the OX40 agonist ivuxolimab. This CDR3 reads CASSIATGTGVYEQYF. The DNA for the CDR3 is TGTGCCAGTAGTATAGCAACCGGGACAGGGGTGTACGAGCAGTACTTC.